A selection of T cell receptor beta chains follows, all from one sample in a study of T cell responses to AZD1222 COVID-19 vaccine. Measured with immunoSEQ multiplex PCR; TCRdb has only the in-frame clones, and not every one. The sample carries over 100,000 clones, roughly 80% recorded once. This sample comprised peripheral blood, obtained on day 0 of AZD1222 vaccination. The receptors here all came from an adult in good health. CDR3s include the opening cysteine and the closing phenylalanine or tryptophan. The order of the fields is V gene, J gene, CDR3 protein.

V gene: TRBV18
J gene: TRBJ2-5
CDR3 protein: CASHSWEETQYF

V gene: TRBV2
J gene: TRBJ1-3
CDR3 protein: CASVGTTEGNTIYF

V gene: TRBV10-2
J gene: TRBJ1-5
CDR3 protein: CASSEWPEPQHF

V gene: TRBV4-2
J gene: TRBJ2-7
CDR3 protein: CASSPGGLTTYEQYF

V gene: TRBV24-1
J gene: TRBJ2-1
CDR3 protein: CATSDITGRSYNEQFF

V gene: TRBV7-2
J gene: TRBJ1-5
CDR3 protein: CASSSFTGQPQHF

V gene: TRBV20-1
J gene: TRBJ2-3
CDR3 protein: CSASSWSGTDTQYF

V gene: TRBV2
J gene: TRBJ1-1
CDR3 protein: CATMGPIGTEAFF

V gene: TRBV7-8
J gene: TRBJ1-5
CDR3 protein: CASSSPGISNQPQHF

V gene: TRBV7-2
J gene: TRBJ1-1
CDR3 protein: CASGARVNAEAFF

V gene: TRBV6-5
J gene: TRBJ2-3
CDR3 protein: CASNRDTFTDTQYF

V gene: TRBV18
J gene: TRBJ1-5
CDR3 protein: CASSLGRNSNQPQHF

V gene: TRBV5-4
J gene: TRBJ2-3
CDR3 protein: CASSPPSGWGEYF

V gene: TRBV27
J gene: TRBJ2-1
CDR3 protein: CASSLGLSEQFF

V gene: TRBV7-8
J gene: TRBJ1-1
CDR3 protein: CASSLGWENTEAFF

V gene: TRBV10-2
J gene: TRBJ2-2
CDR3 protein: CASSVYPAGELFF

V gene: TRBV7-8
J gene: TRBJ2-1
CDR3 protein: CASSRGIWGVNEQFF

V gene: TRBV28
J gene: TRBJ2-5
CDR3 protein: CASSSPDRAETQYF

V gene: TRBV15
J gene: TRBJ2-1
CDR3 protein: CATSRDTLAGYNEQFF

V gene: TRBV28
J gene: TRBJ2-5
CDR3 protein: CASSQALETQYF

V gene: TRBV6-6
J gene: TRBJ1-1
CDR3 protein: CASSYPGGYTEAFF

V gene: TRBV24-1
J gene: TRBJ2-4
CDR3 protein: CATSDSTSGRVQDIQYF

V gene: TRBV19
J gene: TRBJ2-7
CDR3 protein: CASSIETTYEQYF

V gene: TRBV6-5
J gene: TRBJ2-7
CDR3 protein: CASSYSPLKDEQYF

V gene: TRBV5-5
J gene: TRBJ2-2
CDR3 protein: CASSSDHTGELFF

V gene: TRBV7-2
J gene: TRBJ1-6
CDR3 protein: CASSLLTGDNSPLHF

V gene: TRBV28
J gene: TRBJ1-4
CDR3 protein: CASTSGEKLFF

V gene: TRBV28
J gene: TRBJ1-3
CDR3 protein: CASSLQGYRSGNTIYF

V gene: TRBV6-2/TRBV6-3
J gene: TRBJ2-1
CDR3 protein: CASSSPGQGRNEQFF

V gene: TRBV28
J gene: TRBJ1-5
CDR3 protein: CASSLRDRNQPQHF

V gene: TRBV28
J gene: TRBJ1-6
CDR3 protein: CASAGGSSYNSPLHF

V gene: TRBV10-3
J gene: TRBJ2-1
CDR3 protein: CAISESELAGEEQFF

V gene: TRBV27
J gene: TRBJ1-2
CDR3 protein: CASSFQTGLDGYTF

V gene: TRBV2
J gene: TRBJ2-1
CDR3 protein: CASSVGQNNEQFF

V gene: TRBV28
J gene: TRBJ2-4
CDR3 protein: CASSLEYTGTEKNIQYF

V gene: TRBV11-2
J gene: TRBJ1-3
CDR3 protein: CASSLANRVVDTIYF

V gene: TRBV5-1
J gene: TRBJ1-1
CDR3 protein: CASSPGGITEAFF